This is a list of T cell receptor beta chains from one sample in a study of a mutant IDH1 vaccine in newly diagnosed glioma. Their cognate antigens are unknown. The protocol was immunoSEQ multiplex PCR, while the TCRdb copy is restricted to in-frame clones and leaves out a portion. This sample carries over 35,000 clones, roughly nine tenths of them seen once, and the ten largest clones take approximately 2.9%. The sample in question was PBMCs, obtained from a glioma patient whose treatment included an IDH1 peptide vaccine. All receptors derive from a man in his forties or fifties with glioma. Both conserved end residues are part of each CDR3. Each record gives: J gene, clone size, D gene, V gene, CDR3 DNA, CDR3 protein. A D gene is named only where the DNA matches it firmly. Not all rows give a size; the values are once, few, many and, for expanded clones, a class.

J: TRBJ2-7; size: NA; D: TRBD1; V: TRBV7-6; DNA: TGTGCCAGCAGCCTTGACAGGGGTAACGAGCAGTACTTC; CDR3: CASSLDRGNEQYF
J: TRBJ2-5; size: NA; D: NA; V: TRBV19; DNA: TGTGCCAGTAGTACCCAAGGGGATAAACTCGAGACCCAGTACTTC; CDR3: CASSTQGDKLETQYF
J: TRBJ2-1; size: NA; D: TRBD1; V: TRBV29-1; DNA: TGCAGCGCCACCCGGGACAGGAGCTACAATGAGCAGTTCTTC; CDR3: CSATRDRSYNEQFF
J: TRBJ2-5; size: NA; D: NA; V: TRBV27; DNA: TGTGCCAGCACCAACCTTGGGAGCCGAGAGACCCAGTACTTC; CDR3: CASTNLGSRETQYF
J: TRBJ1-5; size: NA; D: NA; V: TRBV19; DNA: TGTGCCAGTAACAGGGATCTCTATCAGCCCCAGCATTTT; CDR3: CASNRDLYQPQHF
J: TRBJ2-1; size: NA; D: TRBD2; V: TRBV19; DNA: TGTGCCAGTAGCTCCGGGACTAGCCTTTCCTACAATGAGCAGTTCTTC; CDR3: CASSSGTSLSYNEQFF
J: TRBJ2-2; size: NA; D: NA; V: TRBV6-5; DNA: TGTGCCAGCAGTTGGGGCAGGGGCGGCACCGGGGAGCTGTTTTTT; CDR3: CASSWGRGGTGELFF
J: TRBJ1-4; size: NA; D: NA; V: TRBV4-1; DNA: TGCGCCAGCAGCCCCCGAGGTTGGAGGGATGAAAAACTGTTTTTT; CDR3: CASSPRGWRDEKLFF
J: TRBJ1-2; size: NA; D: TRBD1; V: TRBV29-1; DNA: TGCAGCGTTGAAGAGGGACAGGGGTTAGAGGGCTACACCTTC; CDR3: CSVEEGQGLEGYTF
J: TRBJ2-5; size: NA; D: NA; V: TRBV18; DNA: TGTGCCAGCTCACCACTCGGACGAGAAGAGACCCAGTACTTC; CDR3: CASSPLGREETQYF
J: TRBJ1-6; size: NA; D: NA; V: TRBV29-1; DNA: TGCAGCGTTGAAGGGAATGTAAAAGGGGCCCTCCACTTT; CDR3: CSVEGNVKGALHF
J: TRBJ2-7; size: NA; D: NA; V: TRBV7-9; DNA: TGTGCCAGCAGCTTAGAGGACTACGAGCAGTACTTC; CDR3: CASSLEDYEQYF
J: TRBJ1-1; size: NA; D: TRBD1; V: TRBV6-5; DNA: TGTGCCAGCAGGCTCCAGGGGGTCACTGAAGCTTTCTTT; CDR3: CASRLQGVTEAFF
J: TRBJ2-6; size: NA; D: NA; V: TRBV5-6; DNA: TGTGCCAGCAGCTTTAATGGGGCTGGGGCCAACGTCCTGACTTTC; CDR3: CASSFNGAGANVLTF
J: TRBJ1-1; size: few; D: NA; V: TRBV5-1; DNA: TGCGCCAGCAGCTTGGCCTTAGAACGGAACACTGAAGCTTTCTTT; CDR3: CASSLALERNTEAFF
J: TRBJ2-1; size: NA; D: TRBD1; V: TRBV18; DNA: TGTGCCAGCTCCTGGACAGGGGGAACCTACAATGAGCAGTTCTTC; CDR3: CASSWTGGTYNEQFF
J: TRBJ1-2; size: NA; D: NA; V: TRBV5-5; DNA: TGTGCCAGCAGCTTGGTCTTCGGGGACAACTATGGCTACACCTTC; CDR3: CASSLVFGDNYGYTF
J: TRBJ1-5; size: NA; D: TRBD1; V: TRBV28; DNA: TGTGCCAGCAGGCGGACAGGATTTAGCAATCAGCCCCAGCATTTT; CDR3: CASRRTGFSNQPQHF
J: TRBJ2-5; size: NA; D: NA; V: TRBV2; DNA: TGTGCCAGCAGTGAAATAAAGGGCCGTCAAGAGACCCAGTACTTC; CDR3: CASSEIKGRQETQYF
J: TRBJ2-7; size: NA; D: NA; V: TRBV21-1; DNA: TGTGCCAGCAGCAAGCGGAGGGGGGTTTGGCGGTCCTCACCCTACGAGCAGTACTTC; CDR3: CASSKRRGVWRSSPYEQYF
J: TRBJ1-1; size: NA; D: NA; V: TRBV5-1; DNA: TGCGCCAGCAGCTTGGTTGTGGGGGCGGCTGAAGCTTTCTTT; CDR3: CASSLVVGAAEAFF
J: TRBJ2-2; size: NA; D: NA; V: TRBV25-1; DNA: TGTGCCAGCAGTGAATCCAGGGTCGACACCGGGGAGCTGTTTTTT; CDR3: CASSESRVDTGELFF
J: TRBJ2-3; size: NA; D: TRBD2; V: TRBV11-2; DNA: TGTGCCAGCAGCCCCATAGCGGGTCCCACAGATACGCAGTATTTT; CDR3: CASSPIAGPTDTQYF
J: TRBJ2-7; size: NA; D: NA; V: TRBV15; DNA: TGTGCCACCAGCAGAGAGCCTCTAACGGGAGCCGAGCAGTACTTC; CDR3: CATSREPLTGAEQYF